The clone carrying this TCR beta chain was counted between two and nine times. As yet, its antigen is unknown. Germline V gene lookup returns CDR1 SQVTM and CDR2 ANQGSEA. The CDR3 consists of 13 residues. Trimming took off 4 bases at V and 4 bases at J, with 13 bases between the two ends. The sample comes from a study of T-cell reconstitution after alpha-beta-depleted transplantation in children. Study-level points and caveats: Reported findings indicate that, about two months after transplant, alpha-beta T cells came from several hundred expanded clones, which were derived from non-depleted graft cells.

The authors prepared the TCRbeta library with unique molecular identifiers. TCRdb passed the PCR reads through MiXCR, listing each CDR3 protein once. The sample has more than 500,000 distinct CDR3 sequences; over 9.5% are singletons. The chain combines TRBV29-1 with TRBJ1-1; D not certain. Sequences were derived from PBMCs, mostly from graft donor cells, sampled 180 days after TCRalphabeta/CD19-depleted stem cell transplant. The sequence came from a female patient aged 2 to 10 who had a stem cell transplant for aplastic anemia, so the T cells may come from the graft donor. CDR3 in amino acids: CSVGSRHGTEAFF. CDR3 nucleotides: TGCAGCGTTGGAAGCAGGCATGGCACTGAAGCTTTCTTT.